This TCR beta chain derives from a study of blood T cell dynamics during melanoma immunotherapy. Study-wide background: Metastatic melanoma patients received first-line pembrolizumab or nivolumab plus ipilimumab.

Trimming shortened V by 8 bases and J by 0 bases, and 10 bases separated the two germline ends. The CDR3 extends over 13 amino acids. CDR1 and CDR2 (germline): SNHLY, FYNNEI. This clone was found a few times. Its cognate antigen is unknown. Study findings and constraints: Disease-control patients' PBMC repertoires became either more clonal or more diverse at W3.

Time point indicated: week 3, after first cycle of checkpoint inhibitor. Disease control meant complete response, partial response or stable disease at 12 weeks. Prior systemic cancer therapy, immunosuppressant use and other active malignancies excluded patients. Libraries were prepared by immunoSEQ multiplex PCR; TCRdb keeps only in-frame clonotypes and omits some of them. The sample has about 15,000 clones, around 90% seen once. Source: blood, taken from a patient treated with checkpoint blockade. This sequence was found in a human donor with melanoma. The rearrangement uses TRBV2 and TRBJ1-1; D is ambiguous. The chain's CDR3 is CASRSGMNTEAFF. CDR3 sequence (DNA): TGTGCCAGCCGGAGCGGTATGAACACTGAAGCTTTCTTT. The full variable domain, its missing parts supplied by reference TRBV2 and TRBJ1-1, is EPEVTQTPSHQVTQMGQEVILRCVPISNHLYFYWYRQILGQKVEFLVSFYNNEISEKSEIFDDQFSVERPDGSNFTLKIRSTKLEDSAMYFCASRSGMNTEAFFGQGTRLTVV.